The 8 T cell receptor beta chains below were found in one sample sequenced in a study of blood T cell repertoires in COVID-19. The data were produced by immunoSEQ multiplex PCR, yet TCRdb's version contains in-frame clones alone and is incomplete. Of about 71,000 clones in the sample, roughly 88% were seen once. The sequenced material came from peripheral blood. These receptors came from a human donor in a cohort sampled during active COVID-19.

V gene TRBV7-6 combines with J gene TRBJ1-6; 7 positions match TRBD1. The CDR3 totals 16 residues. CDR1 is SGHVS and CDR2 is FNYEAQ in the germline V gene. The trim removed 4 bases at V and 5 bases at J, leaving 8 bases unmatched. CDR3 nucleotide sequence: TGTGCCAGCAGCTCTCAGACAGGGCTAAATAATTCACCCCTCCACTTT. This gives the protein CASSSQTGLNNSPLHF.

For the CDR3, the DNA is TGTGCCTTAGGAGGGACAGTGGGACCCCTCCACTTT. Translation gives CALGGTVGPLHF. The J gene is TRBJ1-6, the V gene TRBV30; 7 nucleotides line up with TRBD1. Per germline, CDR1 GTSNPN and CDR2 SVGIG (reference sequence). Trimming at V came to 7 bases and at J to 12 bases, leaving 9 bases not matched to a gene. The CDR3 runs to 12 residues. The full variable domain, completed using reference TRBV30 and TRBJ1-6, is SQTIHQWPATLVQPVGSPLSLECTVEGTSNPNLYWYRQAAGRGLQLLFYSVGIGQISSEVPQNLSASRPQDRQFILSSKKLLLSDSGFYLCALGGTVGPLHFGNGTRLTVT.

V and J are TRBV28 and TRBJ2-7; TRBD2 might be the D (7 bases). Germline V CDR1 and CDR2: MDHEN, SYDVKM. The ends were cut back, 2 bases at V and 6 bases at J, with 17 bases in the middle. The CDR3 contains 15 residues. CDR3 sequence reads: CASSLRGRGGGEQYF. CDR3 coding DNA: TGTGCCAGCAGTTTAAGGGGTAGGGGGGGAGGCGAGCAGTACTTC.

This chain connects TRBV4-1 to TRBJ2-2; 14 bases match TRBD2. CDR1 and CDR2 from the germline V gene are MGHRA and YSYEKL. V lost 1 base to trimming and J lost 6 bases; unmatched junction nucleotides: 7. The CDR3 length is 18 residues. The chain's CDR3 is CASSQGLAGGPKSGELFF. The CDR3 DNA is TGCGCCAGCAGCCAAGGACTAGCGGGGGGGCCTAAGTCCGGGGAGCTGTTTTTT.

The chain couples TRBV30 to TRBJ2-7; 8 positions agree with TRBD2. CDR3 size: 19 residues. The V and J ends lost 2 bases and 5 bases, in that order; junction bases with no gene match: 23. Germline lookup yields CDR1 GTSNPN and CDR2 SVGIG (reference sequence). The CDR3 spells CAWSRIRGGRTLRGDEQYF. CDR3 coding DNA: TGTGCCTGGAGTCGAATCCGTGGCGGGAGGACGCTTCGTGGGGACGAGCAGTACTTC. Together with reference TRBV30 and TRBJ2-7, the CDR3 gives the full variable domain: SQTIHQWPATLVQPVGSPLSLECTVEGTSNPNLYWYRQAAGRGLQLLFYSVGIGQISSEVPQNLSASRPQDRQFILSSKKLLLSDSGFYLCAWSRIRGGRTLRGDEQYFGPGTRLTVT.

The DNA for the CDR3 is TGTGCCAGCAGCTTAGGAGTGGGAGCCAAAAACATTCAGTACTTC. Translation: CASSLGVGAKNIQYF. J is TRBJ2-4 and V is TRBV5-6; the D is unclear. The length of the CDR3 is 15 residues. Germline V gene data show CDR1 as SGHDT and CDR2 as YYEEEE. V gave up 2 bases and J gave up 0 bases, with 9 bases separating them.

This chain connects TRBV5-1 to TRBJ2-2, with D uncertain. Germline CDR1 SGHRS, CDR2 YFSETQ. Deletions cut 0 bases from V and 3 bases from J, with 12 bases between. This CDR3 has 16 residues. The CDR3 DNA follows: TGCGCCAGCAGCTTGGAGGCGCGACGGGACACCGGGGAGCTGTTTTTT. Its protein is CASSLEARRDTGELFF.

This sequence joins TRBV25-1 and TRBJ1-2; no reliable D call. V was shortened by 4 bases and J by 2 bases, with 5 bases between the two germline ends. The germline V gene has CDR1 MGHDK and CDR2 SYGVNS. The CDR3 loop spans 12 amino acids. CDR3 sequence: CASSAQNYGYTF. In DNA, the CDR3 is TGTGCCAGCAGTGCCCAAAACTATGGCTACACCTTC.